Following are 17 T cell receptor beta chains from one sample sequenced in a study of CD8 T cells in ankylosing spondylitis. TCRdb itself ran the 5' RACE reads through MiXCR, one entry per CDR3 protein. The data show a few hundred thousand distinct CDR3 sequences, around 20% seen once. Sequenced: blood, either unsorted or a sorted T cell fraction (not recorded which). All receptors come from a female donor with ankylosing spondylitis or in good health (not recorded which).

This clonotype was seen a handful of times. V usage is TRBV4-2 and J usage is TRBJ1-2; TRBD1 might be the D (6 bases). The CDR3 totals 16 residues. Trimming stripped 0 bases from V and 5 bases from J, with 16 bases between. CDR1 and CDR2 from the germline V gene are LGHNA and YNFKEQ. CDR3 loop: CASSQDQGRRVYGYTF. In nucleotides, the CDR3 is TGTGCCAGCAGCCAAGATCAGGGGCGGAGAGTTTATGGCTACACCTTC.

This clonotype was found a few times. The rearrangement joins TRBV4-3 to TRBJ2-5; 16 positions match TRBD2. Germline V CDR1 and CDR2: LGHNA, YSLEER. This CDR3 has 17 amino acids. Trimming removed 3 bases from V and 5 bases from J; junction bases left unmatched: 6. The CDR3 here is CASSQGLAGGQGETQYF. The CDR3 bases are TGCGCCAGCAGCCAGGGACTAGCGGGAGGGCAGGGGGAGACCCAGTACTTC.

This clonotype was recorded a few times. The chain links TRBV7-2 to TRBJ2-1; 7 bases are shared with TRBD2. Germline values: CDR1 SGHTA, CDR2 FQGNSA. The CDR3 covers 12 residues. Unmatched junction bases numbered 3, after V lost 4 bases and J lost 9 bases. CDR3 sequence reads: CASSSGGVEQFF. CDR3 nucleotide sequence: TGTGCCAGCAGCTCGGGGGGAGTTGAGCAGTTCTTC.

The chain combines TRBV10-3 with TRBJ2-3; TRBD2 matches 10 bases. The CDR3 consists of 16 residues. Germline V gives CDR1 ENHRY, CDR2 SYGVKD. The J segment lost 6 bases and the V segment lost 2 bases, leaving 8 bases of the junction unmatched. CDR3 coding DNA: TGTGCCATCAGTGAGCCCTCCGGGACTAGCGTGGATACGCAGTATTTT. This gives the protein CAISEPSGTSVDTQYF.

This clonotype was observed a handful of times. CDR3 region: CAISESAGGRNTEAFF. As DNA, the CDR3 is TGTGCCATCAGTGAGTCGGCAGGGGGCCGGAACACTGAAGCTTTCTTT. This sequence joins TRBV10-3 and TRBJ1-1, with 8 bases lining up with TRBD1. After removal of 0 bases from V and 1 base from J, the junction contained 4 bases not matched to a gene. Germline loops: CDR1 ENHRY, CDR2 SYGVKD. The CDR3 has 16 residues.

This clonotype was detected ten times or more. The chain links TRBV12-3 or TRBV12-4 to TRBJ1-4; no clear D gene. The CDR3 extends over 14 amino acids. V dropped 5 bases and J dropped 6 bases, with 13 bases sitting between them. This CDR3 is CASSRVSEDEKLFF. For the CDR3, the DNA is TGTGCCAGCAGTCGGGTCAGCGAGGATGAAAAACTGTTTTTT.

This sequence joins TRBV12-3 or TRBV12-4 and TRBJ2-7; 7 bases map to TRBD2. This CDR3 is built from 14 residues. V lost 6 bases, J lost 3 bases, and 8 bases stayed unmatched. The CDR3 coding sequence is TGTGCCAGCAGCTCAAGCGGGGTAGGCTACGAGCAGTACTTC. As protein: CASSSSGVGYEQYF.

The chain employs TRBV24-1 and TRBJ2-1; 7 bases align to TRBD1. V shed 6 bases and J 7 bases; nucleotides not matched to a gene: 8. Germline-derived CDR1 and CDR2 are KGHDR and SFDVKD. There are 14 residues in the CDR3. DNA for the CDR3: TGTGCCACCAGTCCTCACAGGGGTAGGAATGAGCAGTTCTTC. Protein: CATSPHRGRNEQFF.

The rearrangement links TRBV20-1 to TRBJ2-5; perhaps TRBD2 as D (7 bases). V lost 5 bases to trimming and J lost 5 bases, with 15 bases between them. CDR1 DFQATT and CDR2 SNEGSKA come from the germline V gene (reference sequence). The CDR3 consists of 13 residues. For the CDR3, the DNA is TGCAGTGCTGGTGGGGGGGCTGAGGAGACCCAGTACTTC. Its protein is CSAGGGAEETQYF.

This rearrangement joins TRBV7-2 to TRBJ1-5; D is perhaps TRBD1 (6 bases). There are 16 residues in the CDR3. Trimming left V 2 bases short and J 6 bases short, with 17 bases between. Germline loops: CDR1 SGHTA, CDR2 FQGNSA. The CDR3 loop reads CASSLLSTGGGQPQHF. CDR3 in DNA: TGTGCCAGCAGCTTACTGTCCACGGGGGGCGGTCAGCCCCAGCATTTT.

This clonotype has more than one count but fewer than ten. This chain joins TRBV15 and TRBJ2-1; 13 nucleotides match TRBD2. With V trimmed by 3 bases and J by 4 bases, 9 bases remained unmatched. The germline gives CDR1 LNHNV, CDR2 YYDKDF (reference sequence). The CDR3 is made up of 18 amino acids. The CDR3 is CATSRDQTSGRLYNEQFF. DNA for the CDR3: TGTGCCACCAGCAGGGATCAGACTAGCGGGAGGTTATACAATGAGCAGTTCTTC.

The rearrangement uses TRBV18 and TRBJ2-3; tentative D call: TRBD1 (6 bases). Germline V gene lookup returns CDR1 KGHSH and CDR2 LQKENI. This CDR3 contains 16 residues. Trimming took off 1 base at V and 3 bases at J, with 14 bases between the two ends. The CDR3 DNA reads TGTGCCAGCTCACCACTGGGACAAACATTGACAGATACGCAGTATTTT. Its protein is CASSPLGQTLTDTQYF. The whole variable domain, filled in from reference TRBV18 and TRBJ2-3, reads NAGVMQNPRHLVRRRGQEARLRCSPMKGHSHVYWYRQLPEEGLKFMVYLQKENIIDESGMPKERFSAEFPKEGPSILRIQQVVRGDSAAYFCASSPLGQTLTDTQYFGPGTRLTVL.

This clonotype occurred a few times. The rearrangement uses TRBV20-1 and TRBJ2-5, with 8 bases aligning to TRBD2. V shed 6 bases, J shed 5 bases, and the junction held 5 bases outside the gene matches. The CDR3 length is 12 residues. CDR1 is DFQATT, CDR2 SNEGSKA, per germline (reference sequence). This chain's CDR3 is CSAVRGRETQYF. In DNA form, the CDR3 reads TGCAGTGCGGTTCGCGGGAGGGAGACCCAGTACTTC.

This chain links TRBV6-1 with TRBJ1-1, with D possibly being TRBD1 (5 bases). Germline CDR1 MNHNS, CDR2 SASEGT. Trimming stripped 6 bases from V and 7 bases from J, with 15 bases between. This CDR3 region has 13 residues. The CDR3 sequence: CASRDTGGFEAFF. The CDR3 DNA reads as TGTGCCAGCAGGGACACAGGAGGGTTTGAAGCTTTCTTT.

The chain joins TRBV7-9 to TRBJ2-1, with 7 bases fitting TRBD2. Per germline, CDR1 SEHNR and CDR2 FQNEAQ (reference sequence). After removal of 1 base from V and 3 bases from J, the junction contained 3 bases not matched to a gene. The CDR3 spans 15 residues. Written as DNA, the CDR3 is TGTGCCAGCAGCTTAGGGGCGGGAGACTACAATGAGCAGTTCTTC. Protein product: CASSLGAGDYNEQFF.

The chain carries TRBV6-5 and TRBJ1-1, with TRBD1 matching 8 bases. The V gene's germline CDR1 is MNHEY and CDR2 SVGAGI. V shed 4 bases, J shed 5 bases, and the junction held 12 bases outside the gene matches. This CDR3 has 16 amino acids. The CDR3 DNA follows: TGTGCCAGCAGTTTCCTCCTCCTACAGGGGGAAACTGAAGCTTTCTTT. Its protein is CASSFLLLQGETEAFF.

The chain is built from TRBV20-1 and TRBJ2-1; 12 nucleotides align to TRBD2. V dropped 3 bases and J dropped 4; count of bases not matched to a gene: 7. CDR3 length: 16 residues. Germline V lookup: CDR1 DFQATT, CDR2 SNEGSKA (reference sequence). The CDR3 nucleotides read TGCAGTGCTAGGAGGACTAGCGGGACTTTTTACAATGAGCAGTTCTTC. This gives the protein CSARRTSGTFYNEQFF.